The rows below give T cell receptor beta chains drawn from one sample of a study of blood T cell repertoires in COVID-19. The assay was immunoSEQ multiplex PCR, and TCRdb's table has in-frame clones only and misses some. The sample carries roughly 200,000 clones, 70% to 85% recorded once. Sequenced sample: peripheral blood. These receptors were taken from a woman of 80 years or more with COVID-19, enrolled during active disease. CDR3s include the opening cysteine and the closing phenylalanine or tryptophan. A D gene is named only where the DNA matches it firmly. Some rows have no size entry. The others give once, few or many, or a class for an expanded clone.

clone size: NA; V gene: TRBV2; J gene: TRBJ1-3; D gene: NA; CDR3 DNA: TGTGCCAGCAGGGCGGATGGAAACACCATATATTTT; CDR3 protein: CASRADGNTIYF
clone size: NA; V gene: TRBV5-1; J gene: TRBJ1-5; D gene: TRBD1; CDR3 DNA: TGCGCCAGCAGCTTGACCGGGACAGGGGTTCAACCCCAGCATTTT; CDR3 protein: CASSLTGTGVQPQHF
clone size: once; V gene: TRBV20-1; J gene: TRBJ1-2; D gene: TRBD1; CDR3 DNA: TGCAGTGCTTACGACAGGGATGGCTACACCTTC; CDR3 protein: CSAYDRDGYTF
clone size: NA; V gene: TRBV5-4; J gene: TRBJ1-2; D gene: TRBD1; CDR3 DNA: TGTGCCAGCAGCGTGTCGCCAACAGGGGGGAATGGCTACACCTTC; CDR3 protein: CASSVSPTGGNGYTF
clone size: few; V gene: TRBV19; J gene: TRBJ1-2; D gene: TRBD1; CDR3 DNA: TGTGCCAGTAGGAATCCGGGACAGAACCCCTATGGCTACACCTTC; CDR3 protein: CASRNPGQNPYGYTF
clone size: once; V gene: TRBV27; J gene: TRBJ1-2; D gene: TRBD1; CDR3 DNA: TGTGCCAGCAGTTTATCCCGATCGGACAGGGGAAGCTATGGCTACACCTTC; CDR3 protein: CASSLSRSDRGSYGYTF
clone size: once; V gene: TRBV3-1/TRBV3-2; J gene: TRBJ2-3; D gene: TRBD2; CDR3 DNA: TGTGCCAGCAGCCAGGGAAGACTAGCGCCAGGTAGCACAGATACGCAGTATTTT; CDR3 protein: CASSQGRLAPGSTDTQYF
clone size: once; V gene: TRBV5-1; J gene: TRBJ1-1; D gene: NA; CDR3 DNA: TGCGCCAGCAGCTTGTCCGCGGGAGCGAACACTGAAGCTTTCTTT; CDR3 protein: CASSLSAGANTEAFF
clone size: NA; V gene: TRBV6-5; J gene: TRBJ2-4; D gene: TRBD1; CDR3 DNA: TGTGCCAGCAGCCCGGGACAGGGGAAAAACATTCAGTACTTC; CDR3 protein: CASSPGQGKNIQYF
clone size: NA; V gene: TRBV3-1/TRBV3-2; J gene: TRBJ2-7; D gene: NA; CDR3 DNA: TGTGCCAGCAGCCTCCTGTTGGGTAGCAGAAGAGGCGAGCAGTACTTC; CDR3 protein: CASSLLLGSRRGEQYF
clone size: NA; V gene: TRBV12-2; J gene: TRBJ2-7; D gene: NA; CDR3 DNA: TGTGCAAGTCGCTTAGGTGGGCTAGCGGGGGGCGAGCAGTACTTC; CDR3 protein: CASRLGGLAGGEQYF
clone size: NA; V gene: TRBV5-1; J gene: TRBJ1-2; D gene: NA; CDR3 DNA: TGCGCCAGCAGGGAGGGTTCTATCTATGGCTACACCTTC; CDR3 protein: CASREGSIYGYTF
clone size: once; V gene: TRBV7-3; J gene: TRBJ2-1; D gene: NA; CDR3 DNA: TGTGCCAGCAGCGTTCACGAGGCCTACAATGAGCAGTTCTTC; CDR3 protein: CASSVHEAYNEQFF
clone size: NA; V gene: TRBV7-9; J gene: TRBJ1-1; D gene: NA; CDR3 DNA: TGTGCCAGCAGCTTAGTTACAGGAGCGAACACTGAAGCTTTCTTT; CDR3 protein: CASSLVTGANTEAFF
clone size: NA; V gene: TRBV3-1/TRBV3-2; J gene: TRBJ1-2; D gene: NA; CDR3 DNA: TGTGCCAGCAGCCAAGACGGCAGGGCGGTGGTTGGCTACACCTTC; CDR3 protein: CASSQDGRAVVGYTF
clone size: NA; V gene: TRBV2; J gene: TRBJ2-2; D gene: TRBD2; CDR3 DNA: TGTGCCAGCAGTGTTGGCGGGAGGGCCTCGGGCGGGGAGCTGTTTTTT; CDR3 protein: CASSVGGRASGGELFF
clone size: NA; V gene: TRBV7-3; J gene: TRBJ2-3; D gene: NA; CDR3 DNA: TGTGCCAGCAGCCCCCCGGCGGAAGATACGCAGTATTTT; CDR3 protein: CASSPPAEDTQYF
clone size: NA; V gene: TRBV7-3; J gene: TRBJ2-3; D gene: NA; CDR3 DNA: TGTGCCAGCAGCCCCGGAGGGCGCCCGGGCACAGATACGCAGTATTTT; CDR3 protein: CASSPGGRPGTDTQYF
clone size: NA; V gene: TRBV5-1; J gene: TRBJ1-5; D gene: NA; CDR3 DNA: TGCGCCAGCAGCTTGGCAGGGAACAATCAGCCCCAGCATTTT; CDR3 protein: CASSLAGNNQPQHF
clone size: once; V gene: TRBV15; J gene: TRBJ2-3; D gene: NA; CDR3 DNA: TGTGCCACCAGCAGAGATAGGAGGGCAGATACGCAGTATTTT; CDR3 protein: CATSRDRRADTQYF
clone size: NA; V gene: TRBV4-1; J gene: TRBJ2-2; D gene: NA; CDR3 DNA: TGCGCCACCACCCTTGACCATCACAGGGCCCCCGGGGAGCTGTTTTTT; CDR3 protein: CATTLDHHRAPGELFF
clone size: once; V gene: TRBV28; J gene: TRBJ2-2; D gene: TRBD1; CDR3 DNA: TGTGCCACTAGGACAGGGGCGATCGCCGGGGAGCTGTTTTTT; CDR3 protein: CATRTGAIAGELFF
clone size: NA; V gene: TRBV5-1; J gene: TRBJ2-2; D gene: NA; CDR3 DNA: TGCGCCAGCAGCTTGGAAATCCCTCCCGGGGAGCTGTTTTTT; CDR3 protein: CASSLEIPPGELFF
clone size: NA; V gene: TRBV6-2/TRBV6-3; J gene: TRBJ2-3; D gene: NA; CDR3 DNA: TGTGCCAGCACCCCCCGGACTAGCACAGATACGCAGTATTTT; CDR3 protein: CASTPRTSTDTQYF
clone size: NA; V gene: TRBV4-1; J gene: TRBJ1-1; D gene: NA; CDR3 DNA: TGCGCCAGCAGCCATGCCAGGGAACCCACTGAAGCTTTCTTT; CDR3 protein: CASSHAREPTEAFF
clone size: NA; V gene: TRBV18; J gene: TRBJ1-4; D gene: NA; CDR3 DNA: TGTGCCAGCTCACCCCCCGTCGGGGAAAAACTGTTTTTT; CDR3 protein: CASSPPVGEKLFF
clone size: NA; V gene: TRBV7-2; J gene: TRBJ2-3; D gene: NA; CDR3 DNA: TGTGCCAGCAGCTTATGGGGCTTGGATACGCAGTATTTT; CDR3 protein: CASSLWGLDTQYF
clone size: NA; V gene: TRBV5-5; J gene: TRBJ1-6; D gene: TRBD1; CDR3 DNA: TGTGCCAGCAGCTTGGGGACAGGGCTTCCCATGTCACCCCTCCACTTT; CDR3 protein: CASSLGTGLPMSPLHF
clone size: NA; V gene: TRBV27; J gene: TRBJ1-6; D gene: TRBD1; CDR3 DNA: TGTGCCAGCAGTTCAAGGGACAGGGGGCCTAATTCACCCCTCCACTTT; CDR3 protein: CASSSRDRGPNSPLHF
clone size: NA; V gene: TRBV7-3; J gene: TRBJ2-3; D gene: NA; CDR3 DNA: TGTGCCAGCAGCCAGCGTCCGACCGGCACAGATACGCAGTATTTT; CDR3 protein: CASSQRPTGTDTQYF
clone size: NA; V gene: TRBV19; J gene: TRBJ1-4; D gene: NA; CDR3 DNA: TGTGCCAGCTCCCCTAATGGACCCAGGGGCACTAATGAAAAACTGTTTTTT; CDR3 protein: CASSPNGPRGTNEKLFF
clone size: NA; V gene: TRBV10-2; J gene: TRBJ1-4; D gene: NA; CDR3 DNA: TGCGCCAGCAGTAGAAGTACGGGTGAAAAACTGTTTTTT; CDR3 protein: CASSRSTGEKLFF
clone size: once; V gene: TRBV6-1; J gene: TRBJ1-1; D gene: TRBD1; CDR3 DNA: TGTGCCAGCAGAGGGACAGGCTTGAACACTGAAGCTTTCTTT; CDR3 protein: CASRGTGLNTEAFF
clone size: NA; V gene: TRBV5-1; J gene: TRBJ2-3; D gene: TRBD2; CDR3 DNA: TGCGCCAGCAGCTTCAGCGGGGGTGGGGATACGCAGTATTTT; CDR3 protein: CASSFSGGGDTQYF
clone size: NA; V gene: TRBV7-9; J gene: TRBJ1-5; D gene: TRBD1; CDR3 DNA: TGTGCCAGCAGCCCCACCGGGACAGTAAATCAGCCCCAGCATTTT; CDR3 protein: CASSPTGTVNQPQHF
clone size: NA; V gene: TRBV2; J gene: TRBJ2-3; D gene: TRBD2; CDR3 DNA: TGTGCCAGCACCATTAGCGGGAGGGGGACAGATACGCAGTATTTT; CDR3 protein: CASTISGRGTDTQYF
clone size: few; V gene: TRBV2; J gene: TRBJ2-1; D gene: TRBD2; CDR3 DNA: TGTGCCAGCAGGGGGACTAGCTATAACAATGAGCAGTTCTTC; CDR3 protein: CASRGTSYNNEQFF
clone size: NA; V gene: TRBV6-5; J gene: TRBJ1-1; D gene: TRBD1; CDR3 DNA: TGTGCCAGCAGGGACAGGGGAAACACTGAAGCTTTCTTT; CDR3 protein: CASRDRGNTEAFF
clone size: NA; V gene: TRBV19; J gene: TRBJ2-3; D gene: NA; CDR3 DNA: TGTGCCAGTAGTATCGGCAGCAGGCCTAGCACAGATACGCAGTATTTT; CDR3 protein: CASSIGSRPSTDTQYF
clone size: NA; V gene: TRBV2; J gene: TRBJ1-5; D gene: NA; CDR3 DNA: TGTGCCAGCGGGGCCAGTCGTAATCAGCCCCAGCATTTT; CDR3 protein: CASGASRNQPQHF
clone size: NA; V gene: TRBV18; J gene: TRBJ2-7; D gene: TRBD2; CDR3 DNA: TGTGCCAGCTCACCAGCGGGAGAGGGTTACGAGCAGTACTTC; CDR3 protein: CASSPAGEGYEQYF
clone size: NA; V gene: TRBV7-8; J gene: TRBJ2-7; D gene: NA; CDR3 DNA: TGTGCCAGCAGCTTAGACAGGATACACGGGCAGTACTTC; CDR3 protein: CASSLDRIHGQYF
clone size: NA; V gene: TRBV7-9; J gene: TRBJ1-5; D gene: NA; CDR3 DNA: TGTGCCAGCAGCTACGGGACATCGAGCAATCAGCCCCAGCATTTT; CDR3 protein: CASSYGTSSNQPQHF
clone size: NA; V gene: TRBV6-5; J gene: TRBJ2-1; D gene: TRBD2; CDR3 DNA: TGTGCCAGCAGTTACCCAACTAGCGGGGGGGCTAATGAGCAGTTCTTC; CDR3 protein: CASSYPTSGGANEQFF
clone size: NA; V gene: TRBV28; J gene: TRBJ2-7; D gene: TRBD1; CDR3 DNA: TGTGCCAGCAGTTTACGTCCAGGGGGCTACGAGCAGTACTTC; CDR3 protein: CASSLRPGGYEQYF